This TCR beta chain is drawn from a study of shared clonotypes between healthy human individuals. Overall study findings and caveats: The genetic and exposure-history diversity represented was limited by few donors. Against clonotypes common to all four donors, non-shared ones had lower generation probabilities.

Splitting the CD4+ cells yielded a CD45RA+ naive subset and a CD45RA-negative memory subset. For this clone: Antigen specificity is unknown.

Profiled with immunoSEQ multiplex PCR; TCRdb holds only in-frame clones, not every one. The sample shows approximately 980,000 clones, over 60% of them seen only once. This receptor was obtained from a young man in good health. Sample: memory CD4+ T cells sorted from blood. Subset reported: CD45RA-negative fraction.

The CDR3 region is CASSGPGQGAYEQYF. The DNA of the CDR3 is TGTGCCAGCAGTGGTCCGGGACAGGGGGCGTACGAGCAGTACTTC. V and J are TRBV6-5 and TRBJ2-7, with TRBD1 identical over 12 bases. J was trimmed by 4 bases and V by 5 bases; bases with no gene match: 6. The germline CDR1 and CDR2 sequences are MNHEY and SVGAGI. The CDR3 totals 15 residues.